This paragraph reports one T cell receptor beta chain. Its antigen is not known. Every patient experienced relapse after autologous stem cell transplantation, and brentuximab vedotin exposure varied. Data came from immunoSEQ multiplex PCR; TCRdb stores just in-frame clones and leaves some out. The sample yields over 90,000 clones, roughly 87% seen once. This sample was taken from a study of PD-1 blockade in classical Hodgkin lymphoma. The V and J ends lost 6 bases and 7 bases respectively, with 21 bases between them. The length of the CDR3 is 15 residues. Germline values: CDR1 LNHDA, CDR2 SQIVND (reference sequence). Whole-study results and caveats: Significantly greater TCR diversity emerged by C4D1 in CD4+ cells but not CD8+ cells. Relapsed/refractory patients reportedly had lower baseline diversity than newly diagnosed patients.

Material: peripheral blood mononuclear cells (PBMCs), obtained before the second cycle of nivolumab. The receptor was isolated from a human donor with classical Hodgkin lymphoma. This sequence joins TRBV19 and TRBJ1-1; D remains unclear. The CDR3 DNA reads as TGTGCCAGTAGGATAACCCACGAGGGCAGGAATGAAGCTTTCTTT. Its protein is CASRITHEGRNEAFF.